This T cell receptor (beta chain) was sequenced during a study of OX40 agonist ivuxolimab in advanced cancers. Study-wide results and caveats: Determination of antigen specificity was not performed for the expanded peripheral T cells.

CDR1 is SNHLY and CDR2 is FYNNEI in the germline V gene. The V end lost 8 bases, the J end lost 0 bases, and 10 bases lay between the germline ends. The CDR3 is 13 residues long. Sequencing was performed with immunoSEQ multiplex PCR; in TCRdb, only in-frame clones are kept and a portion is missing. The repertoire has over 80,000 clones, 80% to 90% of them found once; the top ten carry 5.5%. Details on this clone: What it binds is not known.

The V and J genes are TRBV2 and TRBJ1-1; D gene ambiguous. The sequence was obtained from an adult with an advanced solid tumor such as melanoma, head and neck, liver or kidney cancer. This specimen consisted of CD4+ or CD8+ T cells sorted from blood, obtained in a trial of the OX40 agonist ivuxolimab. The CDR3 spells CASPGGVNTEAFF. For the CDR3, the DNA is TGTGCCAGCCCAGGTGGAGTGAACACTGAAGCTTTCTTT.